The 6 T cell receptor beta chains in this list originate from one sample, sequenced in a study of blood T cell repertoires in COVID-19. Sequencing was performed with immunoSEQ multiplex PCR; in TCRdb, only in-frame clones are kept and a portion is missing. The sample includes roughly 360,000 clones, more than 65% of them seen just once. Sequencing was performed on peripheral blood. The source of these receptors is a human donor with acute or convalescent COVID-19. The donor label of this sample is uncertain.

The chain is built from TRBV28 and TRBJ1-2, with 7 bases aligning to TRBD1. The V and J ends lost 8 bases and 2 bases, in that order; junction bases with no gene match: 5. The CDR3 extends over 13 amino acids. Per the germline V gene, CDR1 is MDHEN and CDR2 is SYDVKM. The CDR3 DNA reads TGTGCCAGCTCGGCGACAGGGAACTATGGCTACACCTTC. This translates into CASSATGNYGYTF.

The chain links TRBV4-1 to TRBJ1-3; D ambiguous. The V and J ends lost 0 bases and 7 bases respectively, with 13 bases between them. The CDR3 is 15 amino acids. Germline CDR1 MGHRA, CDR2 YSYEKL. The CDR3 nucleotides read TGCGCCAGCAGCCAAGAGCGGGGTTTCGGGAACACCATATATTTT. This translates into CASSQERGFGNTIYF.

The rearrangement joins TRBV18 to TRBJ1-1, with 9 nucleotides matching TRBD1. The germline V gene has CDR1 KGHSH and CDR2 LQKENI. Losses at the gene ends were 3 bases for V and 3 bases for J; bases not matched to a gene: 8. The CDR3 spans 16 residues. The CDR3 spells CASSPDIQGAYTEAFF. The CDR3 DNA reads TGTGCCAGCTCACCGGATATACAGGGGGCGTACACTGAAGCTTTCTTT.

The rearrangement uses TRBV28 and TRBJ1-2, with D perhaps TRBD1 (6 bases). The length of the CDR3 is 15 residues. V dropped 2 bases and J dropped 4 bases, with 14 bases sitting between them. The germline V gene encodes CDR1 MDHEN and CDR2 SYDVKM. CDR3 amino acids: CASSLGGAYGYGYTF. In nucleotides, the CDR3 is TGTGCCAGCAGTTTAGGGGGGGCATACGGCTATGGCTACACCTTC.

V gene TRBV7-6 combines with J gene TRBJ2-6, with D tentatively TRBD1 (6 bases). The germline gives CDR1 SGHVS, CDR2 FNYEAQ. The V end was cut by 5 bases, the J end by 0 bases, with 17 bases between. CDR3 size: 18 residues. The CDR3 reads CASSAGPGQLSGANVLTF. CDR3 DNA sequence: TGTGCCAGCAGCGCCGGACCGGGACAACTCTCTGGGGCCAACGTCCTGACTTTC.

The rearrangement uses TRBV10-2 and TRBJ1-1; TRBD1 is a possible D gene (6 bases). Germline V CDR1 and CDR2: WSHSY, SAAADI. The CDR3 length is 13 residues. V was cut by 5 bases and J by 3 bases, with 10 bases left in between. In nucleotides, the CDR3 is TGCGCCAGCAGTACACAGGGAGACACTGAAGCTTTCTTT. Translating gives CASSTQGDTEAFF.